Shown below are 19 T cell receptor beta chains from a single sample sequenced in a study of cytomegalovirus exposure and HLA in healthy donors. 60 Vbeta and 13 Jbeta primers were used in PCR. The repertoire was sequenced with immunoSEQ multiplex PCR; TCRdb's copy has only in-frame clones and lacks some. The data hold fewer than 250,000 clones, with 80% to 85% observed a single time. The specimen was PBMCs. The origin of the receptors is a woman between 40 and 50 years old in good health and CMV-seronegative.

A word on this clone: Compared with germline, one end of the junction differs, possibly owing to a read error. The chain links TRBV7-9 to TRBJ2-1, with D possibly TRBD2 on 6 matching bases. The CDR3 covers 14 residues. From germline, CDR1 is SEHNR and CDR2 FQNEAQ (reference sequence). Here the CDR3 DNA reads TGCGCCGGAGGGAGCCTGGGCCCCTACAATGAGCAGTTCTTC. Translation: CAGGSLGPYNEQFF.

The rearrangement uses TRBV11-3 and TRBJ2-1; the match to TRBD2 covers 8 bases. The trim removed 8 bases at V and 0 bases at J, leaving 3 bases unmatched. CDR1 is SGHNT and CDR2 is YENEEA in the germline V gene. CDR3 length equals 14 residues. DNA for the CDR3: TGTGCCAGCGGCGGGGGGAGCTCCTACAATGAGCAGTTCTTC. Protein: CASGGGSSYNEQFF.

The chain recombines TRBV6-6 with TRBJ2-3; 7 bases match TRBD2. Trimming removed 4 bases from V and 5 bases from J; junction bases left unmatched: 12. CDR3 length: 16 amino acids. CDR1 and CDR2 from the germline V gene are MNHNY and SVGAGI (reference sequence). For the CDR3, the DNA is TGTGCCAGCAGTTCTTTAACCTGGACTAGTCAAGATACGCAGTATTTT. Translated: CASSSLTWTSQDTQYF.

In the case of this clone: The junction and the germline gene differ at one end; a read error may be behind it. V gene TRBV7-9 combines with J gene TRBJ1-4; tentative D call: TRBD1 (5 bases). Germline lookup yields CDR1 SEHNR and CDR2 FQNEAQ (reference sequence). The CDR3 extends over 14 amino acids. This chain's CDR3 is CASSPGTSNEKLFF. CDR3 nucleotides: TGTGCCAGCAGTCCAGGGACTTCTAACGAAAAACTGTTTTTT.

This clone was picked up one time. CDR3 loop: CASSTQQGMNTEAFF. In DNA, the CDR3 is TGTGCCAGTAGTACGCAACAGGGCATGAACACTGAAGCTTTCTTT. The chain has TRBV19 and TRBJ1-1; D may be TRBD1 (6 bases). Germline V gives CDR1 LNHDA, CDR2 SQIVND (reference sequence). CDR3 size: 15 residues. V dropped 4 bases and J dropped 0 bases, with 12 bases sitting between them.

The V call is TRBV6-6, the J call TRBJ2-1, with D possibly matching TRBD2 (6 bases). The CDR3 has 13 residues. V shed 7 bases and J shed 14 bases, with 21 bases lying between them. Germline-derived CDR1 and CDR2 are MNHNY and SVGAGI (reference sequence). CDR3 DNA sequence: TGTGCCAGCACCCTCACCTCAAGTAGGGAGGAGTTCTTC. Translating gives CASTLTSSREEFF.

The V call is TRBV6-1, the J call TRBJ2-7; TRBD2 might be the D (6 bases). The CDR3 consists of 15 residues. Trimming removed 4 bases from V and 0 bases from J, with 13 bases in between. Germline CDR1 reads MNHNS; CDR2 reads SASEGT. CDR3 sequence reads: CASSVSGPSSYEQYF. The CDR3 DNA is TGTGCCAGCAGTGTCAGCGGGCCGAGCTCCTACGAGCAGTACTTC.

The V gene is TRBV2, the J gene TRBJ2-5; 10 bases align to TRBD2. This CDR3 has 14 residues. Germline CDR1 SNHLY, CDR2 FYNNEI. The junction had 1 base not matched to a gene; V was cut back by 3 bases and J by 3 bases. DNA of the CDR3: TGTGCCAGCAGTGATCTAGCGGGAGAAGAGACCCAGTACTTC. Its translation: CASSDLAGEETQYF.

The chain is built from TRBV7-2 and TRBJ1-2; TRBD1 might be the D (6 bases). The ends were cut back, 1 base at V and 6 bases at J, with 15 bases in the middle. The CDR3 sequence is 15 residues long. CDR1 SGHTA and CDR2 FQGNSA come from the germline V gene. The CDR3 here is CASSLVPTGPHGYTF. CDR3 coding DNA: TGTGCCAGCAGCTTAGTCCCTACAGGGCCTCATGGCTACACCTTC.

The rearrangement uses TRBV5-1 and TRBJ2-3; 8 bases map to TRBD2. Germline V CDR1 and CDR2: SGHRS, YFSETQ. The trim removed 1 base at V and 5 bases at J, leaving 12 bases unmatched. The length of the CDR3 is 17 residues. The DNA of the CDR3 is TGCGCCAGCAGCTTGAGTGGCAGCGGGAGTTTTGGAGATACGCAGTATTTT. Amino acid sequence: CASSLSGSGSFGDTQYF.

The V and J genes are TRBV7-2 and TRBJ2-7; 9 nucleotides match TRBD1. V gave up 5 bases and J gave up 2 bases; unmatched junction bases: 4. This CDR3 region has 14 residues. Germline CDR1 SGHTA, CDR2 FQGNSA. The CDR3 spells CASSQGDRAYEQYF. DNA of the CDR3: TGTGCCAGCAGCCAGGGGGACAGGGCCTACGAGCAGTACTTC.

This chain connects TRBV7-2 to TRBJ2-1; TRBD1 agrees at 8 bases. The V segment lost 2 bases and the J segment 1 base; nucleotides outside the gene matches: 7. This CDR3 comprises 17 residues. The germline V gene has CDR1 SGHTA and CDR2 FQGNSA. The CDR3 sequence is CASSLTPGTGSYNEQFF. Written as DNA, the CDR3 is TGTGCCAGCAGCTTAACTCCAGGGACAGGATCCTACAATGAGCAGTTCTTC.

The gene calls are TRBV29-1 and TRBJ2-5; D unresolved. The J call is doubtful: the DNA matches TRBJ2-7 better. The germline gives CDR1 SQVTM, CDR2 ANQGSEA. This CDR3 is built from 12 residues. In DNA, the CDR3 is TGCAGCGTTGCCCAATATCCGAGCGAGCAGTACTTC. This translates into CSVAQYPSEQYF.

This chain joins TRBV11-3 and TRBJ2-3, with 11 bases fitting TRBD2. Germline V gene data show CDR1 as SGHNT and CDR2 as YENEEA. This CDR3 has 17 residues. With V trimmed by 1 base and J by 4 bases, 7 bases remained unmatched. CDR3 region: CASSLGIAGGPPDTQYF. DNA of the CDR3: TGTGCCAGCAGCTTAGGAATAGCGGGAGGGCCCCCAGATACGCAGTATTTT.

The chain recombines TRBV27 with TRBJ1-2, with 11 positions matching TRBD1. CDR1 is MNHEY and CDR2 is SMNVEV in the germline V gene (reference sequence). Trimming cost V 5 bases and J 4 bases; bases outside gene matches: 9. The CDR3 covers 16 residues. The CDR3 sequence: CASSARTGGTGYGYTF. CDR3 in DNA: TGTGCCAGCAGTGCCAGGACAGGGGGCACCGGCTATGGCTACACCTTC.

This rearrangement joins TRBV18 to TRBJ2-2, with 9 bases matching TRBD1. CDR1 is KGHSH, CDR2 LQKENI, per germline. Trimming took 6 bases from V and 3 from J; bases not matched to a gene: 2. This CDR3 comprises 14 residues. The CDR3 DNA reads as TGTGCCAGCTCGCGGGACAGGGACACCGGGGAGCTGTTTTTT. Amino acids: CASSRDRDTGELFF.

This clone was counted between two and nine times. The chain links TRBV9 to TRBJ2-2; 8 nucleotides match TRBD2. This CDR3 has 16 residues. CDR1 and CDR2 (germline): SGDLS, YYNGEE. V gave up 3 bases and J gave up 2 bases; unmatched junction bases: 6. The CDR3 region is CASSGREGPNTGELFF. CDR3 DNA sequence: TGTGCCAGCAGCGGACGGGAGGGCCCCAACACCGGGGAGCTGTTTTTT.

The chain links TRBV29-1 to TRBJ1-2, with 7 positions matching TRBD1. V lost 1 base, J lost 5 bases, and 10 bases stayed unmatched. The CDR3 totals 15 residues. Germline CDR1 is SQVTM and CDR2 is ANQGSEA. The CDR3 bases are TGCAGCGTTGAAGTTAGGGGACAGCAGACTTATGGCTACACCTTC. Its protein product is CSVEVRGQQTYGYTF.

The CDR3 here is CASSQGLAGNNNEQFF. In DNA, the CDR3 is TGCGCCAGCAGCCAGGGACTAGCGGGAAATAACAATGAGCAGTTCTTC. The chain has TRBV4-1 and TRBJ2-1; 13 bases agree with TRBD2. The length of the CDR3 is 16 residues. With V trimmed by 3 bases and J by 5 bases, 4 bases remained unmatched. Looked up from germline, CDR1 is MGHRA and CDR2 is YSYEKL.